This T cell receptor beta chain appears in the sequencing data of a study of T cell repertoires in cytomegalovirus infection. Whole-study context: Selection of CMV epitopes for the study included recently identified HLA-C-restricted and well-studied HLA-B-restricted ones. It was the public TCR beta signatures that indicated both CMV infection and matching HLA type.

TCRdb reanalysed the reads using MiXCR and keeps one entry per CDR3 protein. Of about 340,000 distinct CDR3 sequences in the sample, approximately 32% were seen once. V lost 3 bases to trimming and J lost 2 bases; unmatched junction nucleotides: 11. The CDR3 extends over 19 amino acids. Study-wide results and caveats: Ex vivo, HLA-C-restricted CMV-specific TCR beta clonotypes prevailed over the rest of the response.

This clonotype appeared many times. Its matching antigen is unknown. This clonotype was sampled from a human donor in good health (CMV status not recorded). Some clones in this sample may be carry-over from other donors' samples. Material: cultured PBMCs, obtained from culture after CMV antigen stimulation. The rearrangement joins TRBV12-3 or TRBV12-4 to TRBJ2-2; 11 bases are shared with TRBD2. DNA of the CDR3: TGTGCCAGCAGTTTTAGTCTAGCGGGGGGCCGATACAACACCGGGGAGCTGTTTTTT. It yields the protein CASSFSLAGGRYNTGELFF.